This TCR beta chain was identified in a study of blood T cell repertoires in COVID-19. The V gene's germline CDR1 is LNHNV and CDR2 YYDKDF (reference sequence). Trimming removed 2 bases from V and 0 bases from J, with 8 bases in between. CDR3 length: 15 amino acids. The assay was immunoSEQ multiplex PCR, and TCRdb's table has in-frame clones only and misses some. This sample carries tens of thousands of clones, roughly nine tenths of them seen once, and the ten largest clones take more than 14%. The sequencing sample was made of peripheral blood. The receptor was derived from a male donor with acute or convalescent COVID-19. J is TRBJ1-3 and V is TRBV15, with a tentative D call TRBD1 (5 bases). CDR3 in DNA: TGTGCCACCAGCAGACAGGGACTCTCTGGAAACACCATATATTTT. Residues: CATSRQGLSGNTIYF.